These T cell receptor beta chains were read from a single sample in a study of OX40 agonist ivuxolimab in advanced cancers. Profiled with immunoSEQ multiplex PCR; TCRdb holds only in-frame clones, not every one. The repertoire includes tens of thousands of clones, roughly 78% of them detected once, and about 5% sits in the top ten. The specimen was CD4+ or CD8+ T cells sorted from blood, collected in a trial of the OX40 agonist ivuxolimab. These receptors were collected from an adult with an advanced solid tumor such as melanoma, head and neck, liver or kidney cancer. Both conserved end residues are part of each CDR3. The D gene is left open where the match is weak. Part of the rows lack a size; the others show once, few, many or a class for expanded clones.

CDR3nt: TGTGCCAGCAGCCGACAGGGGGCGCAAGAGCAGTACTTC
CDR3aa: CASSRQGAQEQYF
v_gene: TRBV6-5
d_gene: TRBD1
abundance: -
j_gene: TRBJ2-7

CDR3nt: TGTGCCAGCAGCTTTGATGGGACAGGAAGGGGCTACACCTTC
CDR3aa: CASSFDGTGRGYTF
v_gene: TRBV5-6
d_gene: TRBD1
abundance: few
j_gene: TRBJ1-2

CDR3nt: TGTGCCAGCAGCTTAGGATCTTTTGGCCAAGAGACCCAGTACTTC
CDR3aa: CASSLGSFGQETQYF
v_gene: TRBV11-3
d_gene: -
abundance: -
j_gene: TRBJ2-5

CDR3nt: TGTGCCAGCAGTTGGCGGGGGGCAGGTGGAAACACCATATATTTT
CDR3aa: CASSWRGAGGNTIYF
v_gene: TRBV25-1
d_gene: -
abundance: -
j_gene: TRBJ1-3

CDR3nt: TGTGCCAGCAGTTCATTATGGGGTGGGAGCAATGAGCAGTTCTTC
CDR3aa: CASSSLWGGSNEQFF
v_gene: TRBV6-5
d_gene: -
abundance: -
j_gene: TRBJ2-1

CDR3nt: TGCGCCAGCAGCTTTCAGGGGAACCCGCAAGAGACCCAGTACTTC
CDR3aa: CASSFQGNPQETQYF
v_gene: TRBV5-1
d_gene: -
abundance: -
j_gene: TRBJ2-5

CDR3nt: TGTGCCAGCAGCCCGCAACCGGGGGCGACCTACGAGCAGTACTTC
CDR3aa: CASSPQPGATYEQYF
v_gene: TRBV7-2
d_gene: -
abundance: -
j_gene: TRBJ2-7

CDR3nt: TGTGCCAGCAGCTTATCAAGTCCGGACAACTCCTACGAGCAGTACTTC
CDR3aa: CASSLSSPDNSYEQYF
v_gene: TRBV7-2
d_gene: -
abundance: -
j_gene: TRBJ2-7

CDR3nt: TGTGCCAGCAGTTGGGGGGGGCCGGTCAATCAGCCCCAGCATTTT
CDR3aa: CASSWGGPVNQPQHF
v_gene: TRBV5-6
d_gene: -
abundance: -
j_gene: TRBJ1-5

CDR3nt: TGTGCCAGCTCACCACGGACAGCGGGGAACACCGGGGAGCTGTTTTTT
CDR3aa: CASSPRTAGNTGELFF
v_gene: TRBV18
d_gene: -
abundance: -
j_gene: TRBJ2-2

CDR3nt: TGTGCCAGCTCATTCCCCGAGAGGAGCACAGATACGCAGTATTTT
CDR3aa: CASSFPERSTDTQYF
v_gene: TRBV18
d_gene: -
abundance: -
j_gene: TRBJ2-3

CDR3nt: TGTGCCAGCAGTTTAGGCGGGGTCGGTAATGAAAAACTGTTTTTT
CDR3aa: CASSLGGVGNEKLFF
v_gene: TRBV28
d_gene: -
abundance: -
j_gene: TRBJ1-4

CDR3nt: TGTGCCAGCCATTGGCCCAATCAGCCCCAGCATTTT
CDR3aa: CASHWPNQPQHF
v_gene: TRBV28
d_gene: -
abundance: -
j_gene: TRBJ1-5

CDR3nt: TGTGCCAGCAGCCTCGTTGGGTCCACAGATACGCAGTATTTT
CDR3aa: CASSLVGSTDTQYF
v_gene: TRBV5-4
d_gene: -
abundance: -
j_gene: TRBJ2-3

CDR3nt: TGTGCCAGCAGCTTGCAGGGGGCTGGGTTCAATCAGCCCCAGCATTTT
CDR3aa: CASSLQGAGFNQPQHF
v_gene: TRBV11-2
d_gene: TRBD1
abundance: -
j_gene: TRBJ1-5

CDR3nt: TGTGCCAGCAGCTTTACTAGCGGGGGGAATCAGCAGTTCTTC
CDR3aa: CASSFTSGGNQQFF
v_gene: TRBV5-5
d_gene: TRBD2
abundance: -
j_gene: TRBJ2-1

CDR3nt: TGTGCCAGCTCACCCGCTAGCGGGGGCGGTTACACTGAAGCTTTCTTT
CDR3aa: CASSPASGGGYTEAFF
v_gene: TRBV18
d_gene: -
abundance: few
j_gene: TRBJ1-1

CDR3nt: TGTGCCAGCAGCCCAATTTCGCAGGCTGGAAACACCATATATTTT
CDR3aa: CASSPISQAGNTIYF
v_gene: TRBV7-2
d_gene: -
abundance: -
j_gene: TRBJ1-3

CDR3nt: TGTGCCAGCTCATCTAGGAGGTTAACAGGGAACACTGAAGCTTTCTTT
CDR3aa: CASSSRRLTGNTEAFF
v_gene: TRBV18
d_gene: -
abundance: -
j_gene: TRBJ1-1

CDR3nt: TGCGCCAGCAGCTTGGCGGGGACTAGCGGGAGGTTTGTCTCCGAGCAGTACTTC
CDR3aa: CASSLAGTSGRFVSEQYF
v_gene: TRBV5-1
d_gene: TRBD2
abundance: -
j_gene: TRBJ2-7

CDR3nt: TGCGCCAGCAGATCCGGGACAGGGACTGGAAACACCATATATTTT
CDR3aa: CASRSGTGTGNTIYF
v_gene: TRBV5-1
d_gene: TRBD1
abundance: -
j_gene: TRBJ1-3

CDR3nt: TGTGCCAGCAGTTTTAGCGGATCCTCCTACGAGCAGTACTTC
CDR3aa: CASSFSGSSYEQYF
v_gene: TRBV28
d_gene: -
abundance: -
j_gene: TRBJ2-7

CDR3nt: TGTGCCAGCAGCTTAATGGCGAAGGCCGGGGAGCTGTTTTTT
CDR3aa: CASSLMAKAGELFF
v_gene: TRBV7-2
d_gene: -
abundance: few
j_gene: TRBJ2-2

CDR3nt: TGTGCCACTTCGACCGGGACAGGGTATTCGGGGGAGCTGTTTTTT
CDR3aa: CATSTGTGYSGELFF
v_gene: TRBV6-5
d_gene: TRBD1
abundance: -
j_gene: TRBJ2-2

CDR3nt: TGTGCCTGGAGTGTAAAACGGAATCCTTCACCCCTCCACTTT
CDR3aa: CAWSVKRNPSPLHF
v_gene: TRBV30
d_gene: -
abundance: -
j_gene: TRBJ1-6

CDR3nt: TGCAGCGTCGCAATGACGGGGGCAGAGACCCAGTACTTC
CDR3aa: CSVAMTGAETQYF
v_gene: TRBV29-1
d_gene: -
abundance: -
j_gene: TRBJ2-5

CDR3nt: TGTGCCTGGGGGAGGAACCCGAACGCCATATATTTT
CDR3aa: CAWGRNPNAIYF
v_gene: TRBV30
d_gene: -
abundance: once
j_gene: TRBJ1-3

CDR3nt: TGTGCCTGGAGCCGAACTAGGGGGGTGAATGAGCAGTTCTTC
CDR3aa: CAWSRTRGVNEQFF
v_gene: TRBV30
d_gene: -
abundance: -
j_gene: TRBJ2-1

CDR3nt: TGTGCCAGCAGTTTAATAGGTAGCACAGATACGCAGTATTTT
CDR3aa: CASSLIGSTDTQYF
v_gene: TRBV27
d_gene: -
abundance: -
j_gene: TRBJ2-3

CDR3nt: TGCGCCAGCAGCCGGGACTCGAGCTCCTATAATTCACCCCTCCACTTT
CDR3aa: CASSRDSSSYNSPLHF
v_gene: TRBV5-1
d_gene: -
abundance: -
j_gene: TRBJ1-6

CDR3nt: TGTGCCAGCAGGGAGGGAAGGGGGGTGGCCAAAAACATTCAGTACTTC
CDR3aa: CASREGRGVAKNIQYF
v_gene: TRBV28
d_gene: -
abundance: -
j_gene: TRBJ2-4

CDR3nt: TGTGCCAGCAGTTTAGGGGGCAGGAGGTCCACTGAAGCTTTCTTT
CDR3aa: CASSLGGRRSTEAFF
v_gene: TRBV28
d_gene: -
abundance: -
j_gene: TRBJ1-1

CDR3nt: TGTGCCAGCTCACCATTTAGCGCTAGCGGGGCCAACACCGGGGAGCTGTTTTTT
CDR3aa: CASSPFSASGANTGELFF
v_gene: TRBV18
d_gene: TRBD2
abundance: few
j_gene: TRBJ2-2

CDR3nt: TGTGCCAGCAGTATATGGCGAGCAGGGGCGCTAAATACGGAAGCTTTCTTT
CDR3aa: CASSIWRAGALNTEAFF
v_gene: TRBV27
d_gene: -
abundance: few
j_gene: TRBJ1-1

CDR3nt: TGCGCCAGCAGCTTCACGAGCTCCTACAATGAGCAGTTCTTC
CDR3aa: CASSFTSSYNEQFF
v_gene: TRBV5-1
d_gene: -
abundance: -
j_gene: TRBJ2-1

CDR3nt: TGTGCCAGCAGCTTTGGTTCCGGGACAGGGGCTGGCTACACCTTC
CDR3aa: CASSFGSGTGAGYTF
v_gene: TRBV5-5
d_gene: TRBD1
abundance: -
j_gene: TRBJ1-2

CDR3nt: TGTGCCAGCAGTGAAGCTGAGATTAGTATGGCCGGGGAGCTGTTTTTT
CDR3aa: CASSEAEISMAGELFF
v_gene: TRBV6-1
d_gene: -
abundance: -
j_gene: TRBJ2-2

CDR3nt: TGCGCCAGCAGCTTCCGGGACAGGGCTGGCGGGGAGCTGTTTTTT
CDR3aa: CASSFRDRAGGELFF
v_gene: TRBV5-1
d_gene: TRBD1
abundance: -
j_gene: TRBJ2-2

CDR3nt: TGTGCCAGCTCACCCTTCCCAACAGATACGCAGTATTTT
CDR3aa: CASSPFPTDTQYF
v_gene: TRBV18
d_gene: -
abundance: -
j_gene: TRBJ2-3

CDR3nt: TGTGCCAGCAGCTTAGGGGGGAGAGGGCACACTGAAGCTTTCTTT
CDR3aa: CASSLGGRGHTEAFF
v_gene: TRBV7-9
d_gene: -
abundance: -
j_gene: TRBJ1-1

CDR3nt: TGCGCCAGCAGCCCCGAATTACAGGGTTGGAATTCACCCCTCCACTTT
CDR3aa: CASSPELQGWNSPLHF
v_gene: TRBV5-1
d_gene: -
abundance: -
j_gene: TRBJ1-6

CDR3nt: TGTGCCAGCAGCCAGGGAGATTGGACTAATGAAAAACTGTTTTTT
CDR3aa: CASSQGDWTNEKLFF
v_gene: TRBV14
d_gene: -
abundance: -
j_gene: TRBJ1-4

CDR3nt: TGTGCCAGCAGCCTGAGGACCGGGGAGCTGTTTTTT
CDR3aa: CASSLRTGELFF
v_gene: TRBV7-2
d_gene: -
abundance: once
j_gene: TRBJ2-2

CDR3nt: TGTGCCAGCAGCTCCCCGACAGGCATTAGCACCGGGGAGCTGTTTTTT
CDR3aa: CASSSPTGISTGELFF
v_gene: TRBV9
d_gene: -
abundance: -
j_gene: TRBJ2-2

CDR3nt: TGTGCCAGCAGTTTTCGGAGGAACACTGAAGCTTTCTTT
CDR3aa: CASSFRRNTEAFF
v_gene: TRBV27
d_gene: -
abundance: -
j_gene: TRBJ1-1

CDR3nt: TGTGCCAGCAGCCCACGTAGCGGGGGGGCAAACAATGAGCAGTTCTTC
CDR3aa: CASSPRSGGANNEQFF
v_gene: TRBV11-2
d_gene: TRBD2
abundance: -
j_gene: TRBJ2-1

CDR3nt: TGTGCCTGGAGTGTACCGAGCGGGAACTCAGATACGCAGTATTTT
CDR3aa: CAWSVPSGNSDTQYF
v_gene: TRBV30
d_gene: TRBD2
abundance: many
j_gene: TRBJ2-3

CDR3nt: TGCGCCAGCAGCCAGGAGTACTACGAGCAGTACTTC
CDR3aa: CASSQEYYEQYF
v_gene: TRBV5-1
d_gene: -
abundance: -
j_gene: TRBJ2-7

CDR3nt: TGTGCCAGCAGCCGACAGGGGCGGGAGACCCAGTACTTC
CDR3aa: CASSRQGRETQYF
v_gene: TRBV7-9
d_gene: TRBD1
abundance: -
j_gene: TRBJ2-5

CDR3nt: TGTGCCAGCTCACCAAGCCTAGCGGGGTCAGAGACCCAGTACTTC
CDR3aa: CASSPSLAGSETQYF
v_gene: TRBV18
d_gene: TRBD2
abundance: -
j_gene: TRBJ2-5

CDR3nt: TGTGCCAGCAGCACCCAAGCCCAGTTCCGGGACAGTAGCGGTTCCTATGGCTACACCTTC
CDR3aa: CASSTQAQFRDSSGSYGYTF
v_gene: TRBV7-3
d_gene: TRBD1
abundance: few
j_gene: TRBJ1-2

CDR3nt: TGTGCCAGCACCCGAGGGGCGGGTCCCTCCGAGCAGTACTTC
CDR3aa: CASTRGAGPSEQYF
v_gene: TRBV6-6
d_gene: -
abundance: -
j_gene: TRBJ2-7

CDR3nt: TGCAGCGTTGAGGTGACGGGGCAAGAGACCCAGTACTTC
CDR3aa: CSVEVTGQETQYF
v_gene: TRBV29-1
d_gene: -
abundance: few
j_gene: TRBJ2-5